This is a list of T cell receptor beta chains from one sample in a study of T cell repertoires in cytomegalovirus infection. TCRdb reprocessed the reads with MiXCR, giving one entry per CDR3 protein. The data show some 450,000 distinct CDR3 sequences, approximately 31% seen once. The sequencing sample was made of PBMCs. Receptor source: a human donor in good health (CMV status not recorded). Some clones in this sample may be carry-over from other donors' samples. Both conserved end residues are part of each CDR3. D genes are given only for firm matches. Clone size is not always given. Where it is, it says once, few, many or a class for expanded clones.

DNA: TGCAGTGCTAGAGATTCGGGGAAAGGGACCTATAATTCACCCCTCCACTTT; CDR3: CSARDSGKGTYNSPLHF; J: TRBJ1-6; D: -; V: TRBV20-1; size: -
DNA: TGTGCCATCAAGATTGGACTAGCGGGGGGGCTTGAGACCCAGTACTTC; CDR3: CAIKIGLAGGLETQYF; J: TRBJ2-5; D: TRBD2; V: TRBV10-3; size: -
DNA: TGTGCCAGCAGCAGGGGGAGGGACAATCAGCCCCAGCATTTT; CDR3: CASSRGRDNQPQHF; J: TRBJ1-5; D: -; V: TRBV11-2; size: many
DNA: TGTGCCAGCAGTTACAATGGAGAGACCCAGTACTTC; CDR3: CASSYNGETQYF; J: TRBJ2-5; D: -; V: TRBV6-2/TRBV6-3; size: -
DNA: TGTGCCAGCGTCCCGGACAGGGGGACCCTGGAGGACTATGGCTACACCTTC; CDR3: CASVPDRGTLEDYGYTF; J: TRBJ1-2; D: TRBD1; V: TRBV12-3/TRBV12-4; size: few
DNA: TGTGCCAGCAGCCACCGGAGGGGGCCGACTGTGGATGAGCAGTTCTTC; CDR3: CASSHRRGPTVDEQFF; J: TRBJ2-1; D: -; V: TRBV11-2; size: -
DNA: TGTGCCAGCAGCTTGGGGTGGCATCGATCCGGGGCCAACGTCCTGACTTTC; CDR3: CASSLGWHRSGANVLTF; J: TRBJ2-6; D: -; V: TRBV7-2; size: few
DNA: TGCGCCAGCAGCTTCCAGACAGGGCCCACAGATACGCAGTATTTT; CDR3: CASSFQTGPTDTQYF; J: TRBJ2-3; D: TRBD1; V: TRBV5-1; size: -
DNA: TGTGCCAGCAGCTTAGGAGGAGCGCTTTGGCAGGGGAACACCGGGGAGCTGTTTTTT; CDR3: CASSLGGALWQGNTGELFF; J: TRBJ2-2; D: -; V: TRBV7-9; size: -
DNA: TGTGCCAGCAGTTTAGAGGGAAAAATGAACACTGAAGCTTTCTTT; CDR3: CASSLEGKMNTEAFF; J: TRBJ1-1; D: -; V: TRBV12-3/TRBV12-4; size: few
DNA: TGTGCCAGCAGTGAACCCCGAGCTCTAGGGTCATCCGAGCAGTACTTC; CDR3: CASSEPRALGSSEQYF; J: TRBJ2-7; D: -; V: TRBV6-1; size: -
DNA: TGCAGCGTTAGACCGAACACTGAAGCTTTCTTT; CDR3: CSVRPNTEAFF; J: TRBJ1-1; D: -; V: TRBV29-1; size: -
DNA: TGCAGTGCTAATCCCGCCCCCTACGAGCAGTACTTC; CDR3: CSANPAPYEQYF; J: TRBJ2-7; D: -; V: TRBV20-1; size: few
DNA: TGTGCCAGCAGCAACGCGGGTCTGGCCGGGGCCAACGTCCTGACTTTC; CDR3: CASSNAGLAGANVLTF; J: TRBJ2-6; D: -; V: TRBV7-9; size: many
DNA: TGCAGTGCTAGTTGGGGGAACGGTGAGACCCAGTACTTC; CDR3: CSASWGNGETQYF; J: TRBJ2-5; D: -; V: TRBV20-1; size: -
DNA: TGTGCCAGCAGCCACACAGGGGGCATAGACGAGCAGTACTTC; CDR3: CASSHTGGIDEQYF; J: TRBJ2-7; D: TRBD1; V: TRBV12-3/TRBV12-4; size: -
DNA: TGTGCCAGCAGTTTAGTCGCAAGGTTGGGCTTAATGGGGACTGAAGCTTTCTTT; CDR3: CASSLVARLGLMGTEAFF; J: TRBJ1-1; D: -; V: TRBV6-6; size: -
DNA: TGCAGCGTTGGGCCGGGACAGGGGTACAATGAGCAGTTCTTC; CDR3: CSVGPGQGYNEQFF; J: TRBJ2-1; D: TRBD1; V: TRBV29-1; size: -
DNA: TGTGCCAGCAGTGAATTGATGGACAGGGAGGGATACAATGAGCAGTTCTTC; CDR3: CASSELMDREGYNEQFF; J: TRBJ2-1; D: -; V: TRBV2; size: -
DNA: TGCAGTGCTAGAGGTCAACCTAGCGCCAGGGAGACCCAGTACTTC; CDR3: CSARGQPSARETQYF; J: TRBJ2-5; D: -; V: TRBV20-1; size: -
DNA: TGTGCCAGCACCAAAGAAAAAATGAACACTGAAGCTTTCTTT; CDR3: CASTKEKMNTEAFF; J: TRBJ1-1; D: -; V: TRBV12-3/TRBV12-4; size: -
DNA: TGTGCCAGCAGCTCGACAAGCTCTGGGGCCAACGTCCTGACTTTC; CDR3: CASSSTSSGANVLTF; J: TRBJ2-6; D: -; V: TRBV5-5; size: -
DNA: TGTGCCAGCAGTGACCACAGGGGCCCTAGGTGCTTC; CDR3: CASSDHRGPRCF; J: TRBJ2-7; D: TRBD1; V: TRBV25-1; size: -
DNA: TGTGCCAGCAGCTCCCACTTCGGGACAGGGGGCGACACCGGGGAGCTGTTTTTT; CDR3: CASSSHFGTGGDTGELFF; J: TRBJ2-2; D: TRBD1; V: TRBV4-2; size: many